These 10 T cell receptor beta chains originate from one sample sequenced in a study of OX40 agonist ivuxolimab in advanced cancers. Here immunoSEQ multiplex PCR was the method, and the copy in TCRdb shows in-frame clones only, minus some. The data show tens of thousands of clones, over 75% seen once. The input for sequencing was CD4+ or CD8+ T cells sorted from blood, taken in a trial of the OX40 agonist ivuxolimab. These receptors all stem from an adult with an advanced solid tumor such as melanoma, head and neck, liver or kidney cancer.

The chain is built from TRBV15 and TRBJ2-6, with 7 nucleotides matching TRBD1. J lost 4 bases, V lost 3 bases, and 6 bases had no gene match. The CDR3 totals 16 residues. Germline CDR1 LNHNV, CDR2 YYDKDF (reference sequence). CDR3 sequence reads: CATSRRRGPGANVLTF. In DNA form, the CDR3 reads TGTGCCACCAGCAGGAGAAGGGGGCCAGGGGCCAACGTCCTGACTTTC.

This chain uses TRBV11-2 with TRBJ1-4; D is unresolved. Germline loops: CDR1 SGHAT, CDR2 FQNNGV. V was pared by 1 base and J by 7 bases, with 7 bases between. The CDR3 has 13 residues. CDR3 sequence: CASSLGHGEKLFF. The CDR3 region has the DNA TGTGCCAGCAGCTTAGGTCACGGTGAAAAACTGTTTTTT.

Ten or more counts support this clone. The V call is TRBV2, the J call TRBJ2-5; no clear D gene. Germline values: CDR1 SNHLY, CDR2 FYNNEI. The CDR3 sequence is 15 residues long. V was clipped by 7 bases and J by 1 base, with 16 bases between them. The CDR3: CASKVLSSVQETQYF. The CDR3, as DNA: TGTGCCAGCAAGGTCCTCTCGAGCGTCCAAGAGACCCAGTACTTC.

The rearrangement uses TRBV30 and TRBJ1-3; 7 bases match TRBD1. V trimming: 2 bases; J trimming: 0 bases; junction bases outside the gene matches: 4. The CDR3 is 15 residues long. Germline V lookup: CDR1 GTSNPN, CDR2 SVGIG (reference sequence). Written as DNA, the CDR3 is TGTGCCTGGAGTCCGGGACAGATCTCTGGAAACACCATATATTTT. It encodes CAWSPGQISGNTIYF.

The chain uses TRBV15 and TRBJ2-5, with D possibly matching TRBD1 (6 bases). With the DNA end fitting TRBJ2-7 better, the J assignment may be wrong. CDR3 size: 16 residues. CDR1 LNHNV and CDR2 YYDKDF come from the germline V gene (reference sequence). The CDR3 loop is CATSTSTGKSSYEQYF. As DNA, the CDR3 is TGTGCCACCAGCACCTCGACAGGCAAGAGCTCCTACGAGCAGTACTTC.

The CDR3 loop is CASISGLRNTEAFF. The CDR3 DNA reads as TGTGCCAGCATCTCGGGGCTTAGGAACACTGAAGCTTTCTTT. The chain carries TRBV7-2 and TRBJ1-1, with D perhaps matching TRBD1 (5 bases). V gave up 7 bases and J gave up 1 base, with 13 bases separating them. This CDR3 comprises 14 residues. Germline CDR1 reads SGHTA; CDR2 reads FQGNSA. The variable domain in full, with the rest retrieved from reference TRBV7-2 and TRBJ1-1, is GAGVSQSPSNKVTEKGKDVELRCDPISGHTALYWYRQSLGQGLEFLIYFQGNSAPDKSGLPSDRFSAERTGGSVSTLTIQRTQQEDSAVYLCASISGLRNTEAFFGQGTRLTVV.

The chain is built from TRBV2 and TRBJ1-2; D not certain. The CDR3 totals 12 residues. Looked up from germline, CDR1 is SNHLY and CDR2 is FYNNEI. The V end lost 5 bases, the J end lost 8 bases, and 12 bases lay between the germline ends. The CDR3: CASSREQGGYTF. CDR3 DNA sequence: TGTGCCAGCAGTCGAGAACAAGGGGGCTACACCTTC.

The chain couples TRBV9 to TRBJ2-1, with 9 bases that match TRBD2. Germline V CDR1 and CDR2: SGDLS, YYNGEE. CDR3 length: 16 amino acids. Trimming at V came to 4 bases and at J to 0 bases, leaving 5 bases not matched to a gene. CDR3 in DNA: TGTGCCAGCAGCTTCCAGACTAGCGGCTCCTACAATGAGCAGTTCTTC. Protein product: CASSFQTSGSYNEQFF.

This clone was seen only once. In nucleotides, the CDR3 is TGCAGTGCCGCTCGGCAGGGCGAGCAGTACTTC. Its translation is CSAARQGEQYF. The V gene is TRBV20-1, the J gene TRBJ2-7, with TRBD1 as a possible D gene (5 bases). Germline-derived CDR1 and CDR2 are DFQATT and SNEGSKA (reference sequence). Deletions cut 6 bases from V and 6 bases from J, with 12 bases between. This CDR3 region has 11 residues.

The rearrangement joins TRBV5-1 to TRBJ2-3; 8 bases are shared with TRBD1. The germline V gene has CDR1 SGHRS and CDR2 YFSETQ. The length of the CDR3 is 16 residues. Losses at the gene ends were 4 bases for V and 1 base for J; bases not matched to a gene: 8. This chain's CDR3 is CASSPNPGQGTDTQYF. The CDR3 region has the DNA TGCGCCAGCAGCCCAAACCCGGGACAGGGCACAGATACGCAGTATTTT.